The clone carrying this T cell receptor (beta chain) was seen only a few times. Antigen: not known. This sample is part of a study of OX40 agonist ivuxolimab in advanced cancers. Study information: It was ivuxolimab, an agonistic anti-OX40 (CD134) antibody, that patients were treated with. Partial responses were achieved by three patients, one with hepatocellular carcinoma and two with cutaneous melanoma. Study findings and constraints: CD4+ T cells averaged fewer expanded clones than CD8+ T cells. The antigen specificity of the peripheral T cells (those that were expanded) was not determined.

This table comes from immunoSEQ multiplex PCR, and its TCRdb copy is limited to in-frame clones, with some not included. The sample records roughly 87,000 clones, approximately 90% being singletons. There are 14 residues in the CDR3. CDR1 is MGHDK, CDR2 SYGVNS, per germline. V was clipped by 4 bases and J by 1 base, with 11 bases between them. This clonotype originated in an adult with an advanced solid tumor such as melanoma, head and neck, liver or kidney cancer. The chain carries TRBV25-1 and TRBJ2-7; D is ambiguous. This specimen consisted of CD4+ or CD8+ T cells sorted from blood, obtained in a trial of the OX40 agonist ivuxolimab. The CDR3 region is CASSAGPGSYEQYF. CDR3 coding DNA: TGTGCCAGCAGTGCGGGTCCTGGGTCCTACGAGCAGTACTTC.